This TCR beta chain was recovered during a study of shared clonotypes between healthy human individuals. Germline V gives CDR1 MNHNY, CDR2 SVGAGI (reference sequence). The CDR3 covers 16 residues. Trimming left V 5 bases short and J 3 bases short, with 19 bases between. Using immunoSEQ multiplex PCR, the repertoire was profiled, and TCRdb retains in-frame clones only, with some absent. The sample consists of a few million clones, just over 90% of them appearing once. The sample consisted of naive CD4+ T cells sorted from blood. Subset noted: CD45RA+ positively selected. The clonotype originates from a man between 18 and 35 years old in good health. The chain is built from TRBV6-6 and TRBJ1-1, with D maybe TRBD1 (6 bases). The CDR3 DNA follows: TGTGCCAGCAGTCCACGGGACACCCTCCCGGACACTGAAGCTTTCTTT. Protein: CASSPRDTLPDTEAFF.